Below, 24 T cell receptor beta chains from the same sample are listed, as sequenced in a study of tissue T cells after allogeneic stem cell transplantation. Data came from immunoSEQ multiplex PCR; TCRdb stores just in-frame clones and leaves some out. The repertoire holds some 10,000 clones, with approximately 50% as singletons. The time point: mouse harvest day 7 after allogeneic transplant. Tail vein injection delivered 10^7 T-cell-depleted bone marrow cells and 10^6 splenic CD5+ T cells. Sequencing was carried out using gut tissue. These receptors were taken from a female BALB/c mouse given C57BL/6 T cells with graft-versus-host disease after an allogeneic hematopoietic cell transplant.

This clone was detected a few times. The gene names given are mouse names. The read finishes 1 residue shy of the CDR3 end, and the germline J gene is used to complete it. This sequence joins TRBV12-1 and TRBJ2-5; 13 bases are a match to TRBD2. Looked up from germline, CDR1 is SGHSN and CDR2 is HYEKVE. V trimming: 4 bases; J trimming: 7 bases; junction bases outside the gene matches: 7. The CDR3 length is 15 residues. The CDR3 loop reads CASSPDWGGANTQYF. CDR3 bases read: TGTGCCAGCTCCCCGGACTGGGGGGGCGCGAACACCCAGTAC.

A remark on this clone: Any gene name here is a mouse gene name. The sequence runs out 1 residue before the end of the CDR3; the remainder is reconstructed from the germline J gene. The chain couples TRBV5 to TRBJ1-1; maybe TRBD1 (5 bases). Germline V lookup: CDR1 LGHNA, CDR2 YNLKQL (reference sequence). The CDR3 runs 13 residues. Between the trimmed V and J ends, which lost 0 bases and 3 bases, there was a span of 5 bases. This CDR3 reads CASSQETDTEVFF. The covered CDR3 bases are TGTGCCAGCAGCCAAGAGACAGACACAGAAGTCTTC.

A note on this clone: Gene names denote mouse genes. The read halts 1 residue ahead of the CDR3 end, with the missing end drawn from the germline J gene. This sequence joins TRBV20 and TRBJ2-1; the D is unclear. The germline V gene encodes CDR1 GFQATS and CDR2 STVNSAI. This CDR3 spans 11 amino acids. Trimming left V 3 bases short and J 4 bases short, with 4 bases between. Incomplete CDR3 DNA: TGTGGTGCTAGCCAGTATGCTGAGCAGTTC. Its translation is CGASQYAEQF. The complete CDR3 sequence is CGASQYAEQFF.

As to this clone: Gene names are the mouse ones. The read is 1 residue too short to cover the CDR3 end, so that end is filled in from the germline J gene. The genes are TRBV23 and TRBJ1-3; the D segment call TRBD1 is taken from the table without a DNA check. The V gene's germline CDR1 is KGHTA and CDR2 FQNQQP. There are 16 residues in the CDR3. CDR3 DNA (partial): TGCTCCAGCAGTCAATCAGCGACAGGGGTTGGAAATACGCTCTAT. This translates into CSSSQSATGVGNTLY. The CDR3 in full is CSSSQSATGVGNTLYF.

This clone was observed a handful of times. Genes and germline are mouse. The sequenced fragment ends 1 residue before the CDR3 boundary, so the rest is inferred from the germline J gene. The rearrangement links TRBV23 to TRBJ1-6; TRBD1, the table's D call, was not compared with the DNA. TRBJ1-6 is placed among ORFs of uncertain function. CDR1 and CDR2 (germline): KGHTA, FQNQQP. The CDR3 runs to 15 residues. CDR3 in amino acids: CSSSHGQGVNSPLYF. CDR3 DNA (partial): TGCTCCAGCAGTCATGGACAGGGGGTTAATTCGCCCCTCTAC.

This clone was recorded a few times. The gene names given are mouse names. The sequence runs out 1 residue before the end of the CDR3; the remainder is reconstructed from the germline J gene. The chain recombines TRBV26 with TRBJ2-1, with D hard to call. This CDR3 has 10 amino acids. V gave up 2 bases and J gave up 7 bases, with 0 bases separating them. Germline assignment: CDR1 KGHPV and CDR2 FQNQEV (reference sequence). The CDR3 DNA, read in part, is TGTGCCAGCAGTCTGGCTGAGCAGTTC. It yields the protein CASSLAEQF. The whole CDR3 protein is CASSLAEQFF.

In regard to this clone: Germline and genes here are mouse. From the germline J gene comes the end of the CDR3, since the read stops 1 residue before it. This rearrangement joins TRBV16 to TRBJ2-3, with 9 positions matching TRBD2. Per germline, CDR1 SGHSA and CDR2 FRNQAP. The CDR3 is 16 residues long. Trimming took 3 bases from V and 0 from J; bases not matched to a gene: 4. Partial CDR3 DNA: TGTGCAAGCAGCTTTCTGGGGGGGTCTAGTGCAGAAACGCTGTAT. Translating it yields CASSFLGGSSAETLY. The entire CDR3 protein is CASSFLGGSSAETLYF.

As concerns this clone: These gene names are mouse names. The CDR3 end is not reached by the read, which stops 1 residue before it; the germline J gene fills it in. This rearrangement joins TRBV3 to TRBJ1-3; 9 bases align to TRBD1. The germline gives CDR1 SNHLY, CDR2 FYNGKV (reference sequence). Losses at the gene ends were 4 bases for V and 1 base for J; bases not matched to a gene: 2. The CDR3 is made up of 15 amino acids. The CDR3 reads CASSSQGASGNTLYF. The DNA read from the CDR3 is TGTGCCAGCAGCTCACAGGGGGCCTCTGGAAATACGCTCTAT.

Concerning this clone itself: Mouse germline and gene names are used. The read stops 1 residue short of the end of the CDR3; the missing end is completed from the germline J gene. The gene calls are TRBV26 and TRBJ1-3; D ambiguous. The germline V gene has CDR1 KGHPV and CDR2 FQNQEV (reference sequence). The V and J ends lost 2 bases and 2 bases respectively, with 1 base between them. The CDR3 sequence is 12 residues long. CDR3 DNA, as far as it was read: TGTGCCAGCAGTCTGGCTGGAAATACGCTCTAT. This translates into CASSLAGNTLY. The whole CDR3 protein reads CASSLAGNTLYF.

In regard to this clone: The genes are named according to mouse. The CDR3 extends 1 residue past the end of the read, so its final part is completed from the germline J gene. The rearrangement uses TRBV16 and TRBJ2-3, with 12 bases identical to TRBD2. The trim removed 4 bases at V and 0 bases at J, leaving 5 bases unmatched. CDR1 is SGHSA and CDR2 is FRNQAP in the germline V gene. CDR3 length: 17 residues. Incomplete CDR3 DNA: TGTGCAAGCAGCTCCGGACTGGGGGGGTCTAGTGCAGAAACGCTGTAT. Its protein is CASSSGLGGSSAETLY. The full CDR3 sequence reads CASSSGLGGSSAETLYF.

This clone was seen only a few times. Gene names are mouse gene names. The CDR3 end lies 1 residue beyond the end of the read and is filled in from the germline J gene. This chain uses TRBV19 with TRBJ2-1, with 11 bases aligning to TRBD2. Trimming cost V 4 bases and J 6 bases; bases outside gene matches: 6. Per germline, CDR1 FNHDT and CDR2 SITEND (reference sequence). The CDR3 has 15 residues. CDR3 protein: CASSPRLGGAAEQFF. CDR3 DNA, as far as it was read: TGTGCCAGCAGTCCCCGACTGGGGGGGGCTGCTGAGCAGTTC.

Regarding this clone: Genes and germline are mouse. The sequence runs out 1 residue before the end of the CDR3; the remainder is reconstructed from the germline J gene. The V call is TRBV26, the J call TRBJ2-3, with TRBD2 matching 8 bases. Germline V gives CDR1 KGHPV, CDR2 FQNQEV (reference sequence). The CDR3 length is 13 residues. The ends lost 2 bases at V and 8 bases at J; junction bases unmatched: 3. The covered CDR3 bases are TGTGCCAGCAGTCTGAACGGACTGGGAACGCTGTAT. It is translated as CASSLNGLGTLY. The whole CDR3 sequence is CASSLNGLGTLYF.

Details on this clone: The genes and germline here are from mouse. The read terminates 1 residue ahead of where the CDR3 ends, so the germline J gene completes it. The V call is TRBV12-2, the J call TRBJ2-7; possible D gene TRBD1, 6 bases. Trimming cost V 2 bases and J 3 bases, with 7 bases left between them. The germline V gene encodes CDR1 SGHLS and CDR2 HYDKME. This CDR3 has 12 amino acids. The CDR3 loop reads CASSQQGYEQYF. CDR3 DNA (partial): TGTGCCAGCTCTCAACAGGGCTATGAACAGTAC.

Points on this clone: The gene names here belong to mouse. Read coverage stops 1 residue before the CDR3 terminus; the germline J gene supplies the remainder. The rearrangement joins TRBV19 to TRBJ2-2; TRBD1 matches at 10 bases. The trim removed 4 bases at V and 4 bases at J, leaving 1 base unmatched. The CDR3 covers 14 residues. CDR1 FNHDT and CDR2 SITEND come from the germline V gene (reference sequence). CDR3 DNA (partial): TGTGCCAGCAGTCGACAGGGGGCCACCGGGCAGCTCTAC. Its protein is CASSRQGATGQLY. The full-length CDR3 reads as CASSRQGATGQLYF.

Worth noting for this clone: Gene names are the mouse ones. Read sequence stops 1 residue before the CDR3 end, and the germline J gene provides the missing end. The rearrangement uses TRBV12-2 and TRBJ2-5, with no clear D. Germline V CDR1 and CDR2: SGHLS, HYDKME. V lost 0 bases and J lost 0, with 6 bases in between. The CDR3 is 14 amino acids. Incomplete CDR3 DNA: TGTGCCAGCTCTCTCGATGGTAACCAAGACACCCAGTAC. Amino acids: CASSLDGNQDTQY. The complete CDR3 protein is CASSLDGNQDTQYF.

This clone was seen only a few times. Genes and germline come from the mouse. The sequence runs out 1 residue before the end of the CDR3; the remainder is reconstructed from the germline J gene. This chain links TRBV26 with TRBJ1-4; the D is unclear. Germline assignment: CDR1 KGHPV and CDR2 FQNQEV (reference sequence). The CDR3 consists of 14 residues. V was trimmed by 4 bases and J by 4 bases, leaving 10 bases between them. Incomplete CDR3 DNA: TGTGCCAGCAGTCCCAGAGGGCTCAACGAAAGATTATTT. Residues: CASSPRGLNERLF. The whole CDR3 protein is CASSPRGLNERLFF.

The sample holds a few counts of this clone. Gene labels here are mouse ones. The read ends 1 residue early relative to the CDR3; the germline J gene fills the gap. The chain couples TRBV5 to TRBJ2-7, with TRBD2 matching over 7 bases. This CDR3 region has 15 residues. Germline values: CDR1 LGHNA, CDR2 YNLKQL (reference sequence). V gave up 1 base and J gave up 0 bases; unmatched junction bases: 3. Incomplete CDR3 DNA: TGTGCCAGCAGCCAAGCGGACTGGAGCTCCTATGAACAGTAC. Protein sequence: CASSQADWSSYEQY. The entire CDR3 reads CASSQADWSSYEQYF.

In the case of this clone: Mouse gene names and germline throughout. The CDR3 end falls 1 residue outside the read, so it is completed with the germline J gene. The chain has TRBV26 and TRBJ1-2; D is unclear. V was shortened by 2 bases and J by 3 bases, with 4 bases between the two germline ends. CDR1 is KGHPV, CDR2 FQNQEV, per germline (reference sequence). The CDR3 loop spans 12 amino acids. The covered CDR3 bases are TGTGCCAGCAGTCTGGGGGACTCCGACTACACC. Protein sequence: CASSLGDSDYT. The full CDR3 is CASSLGDSDYTF.

A note on this clone: Genes and germline are mouse. The read ends 1 residue before the CDR3 terminus; that terminus is restored from the germline J gene. The chain is built from TRBV13-2 and TRBJ1-4; a possible D gene is TRBD1 (6 bases). Germline CDR1 NNHNN, CDR2 SYGAGS (reference sequence). The CDR3 is 14 amino acids. Trimming took 2 bases from V and 3 from J, leaving 8 bases between them. CDR3 bases read: TGTGCCAGCGGTGAAAGGGGGGCCAACGAAAGATTATTT. The encoded protein is CASGERGANERLF. The entire CDR3 reads CASGERGANERLFF.

There are a few counts of this clone. The genes and germline here are from mouse. The read halts 1 residue ahead of the CDR3 end, with the missing end drawn from the germline J gene. The gene calls are TRBV16 and TRBJ2-3; D call uncertain. The CDR3 spans 13 residues. Germline CDR1 reads SGHSA; CDR2 reads FRNQAP. Trimming removed 1 base at V and 1 base at J, with 3 bases between. The covered CDR3 bases are TGTGCAAGCAGCTTAGTTGGTGCAGAAACGCTGTAT. It translates to CASSLVGAETLY. The full-length CDR3 reads as CASSLVGAETLYF. The variable domain in full, with the rest retrieved from reference TRBV16 and TRBJ2-3, is NAGVIQTPRHKVTGKGQEATLWCEPISGHSAVFWYRQTIVQGLEFLTYFRNQAPIDDSGMPKERFSAQMPNQSHSTLKIQSTQPQDSAVYLCASSLVGAETLYFGSGTRLTVL.

A word on this clone: These gene names are mouse names. With the read ending 1 residue before the CDR3 end, the germline J gene is used to fill in that end. This chain uses TRBV5 with TRBJ2-7; D is possibly TRBD2 (6 bases). V was pared by 0 bases and J by 3 bases, with 9 bases between. The CDR3 has 14 amino acids. Germline V gene data show CDR1 as LGHNA and CDR2 as YNLKQL (reference sequence). Partial CDR3 DNA: TGTGCCAGCAGCCAAGACGGGGGGATCTATGAACAGTAC. Translating gives CASSQDGGIYEQY. The full CDR3 protein is CASSQDGGIYEQYF.

This clone was observed a few times. The genes are named according to mouse. The CDR3 is cut off 1 residue early in the read; its end comes from the germline J gene. Different DNA sequences within this sample yield the same CDR3. The rearrangement joins TRBV26 to TRBJ2-4, with TRBD2 matching 9 bases. The ends lost 3 bases at V and 5 bases at J; junction bases unmatched: 3. The germline CDR1 and CDR2 sequences are KGHPV and FQNQEV (reference sequence). The CDR3 contains 14 residues. The CDR3 reads CASSLPGLGNTLYF. Partial CDR3 DNA: TGTGCCAGCAGTCTCCCGGGACTGGGAAACACCTTGTAC.

This clone was detected only a few times. Gene names are the mouse ones. Coverage ceases 1 residue before the CDR3 finishes, and the germline J gene fills in the end. The rearrangement links TRBV23 to TRBJ2-5. CDR3 length: 15 residues. CDR1 KGHTA and CDR2 FQNQQP come from the germline V gene. CDR3 in amino acids: CSSSQSGWAQDTQYF. The DNA read from the CDR3 is TGCTCCAGCAGTCAATCGGGGTGGGCTCAAGACACCCAGTAC.

In this sample, this clone turned up once. Here the gene names and germline are mouse. The CDR3 end lies 1 residue beyond the end of the read and is filled in from the germline J gene. J is TRBJ2-2 and V is TRBV16; D call uncertain. CDR1 and CDR2 (germline): SGHSA, FRNQAP. V was pared by 0 bases and J by 3 bases, with 2 bases between. The CDR3 totals 13 residues. The chain's CDR3 is CASSLEDTGQLYF. The CDR3 bases that were read are TGTGCAAGCAGCTTAGAGGACACCGGGCAGCTCTAC. Full variable domain (missing parts from reference TRBV16 and TRBJ2-2): NAGVIQTPRHKVTGKGQEATLWCEPISGHSAVFWYRQTIVQGLEFLTYFRNQAPIDDSGMPKERFSAQMPNQSHSTLKIQSTQPQDSAVYLCASSLEDTGQLYFGEGSKLTVL.